The clone carrying this T cell receptor beta chain appeared once. Per germline, CDR1 MDHEN and CDR2 SYDVKM. The CDR3 is 15 residues long. The V end was cut by 7 bases, the J end by 7 bases, with 23 bases between. The data are from a study of blood T cell repertoires in COVID-19. Data came from immunoSEQ multiplex PCR; TCRdb stores just in-frame clones and leaves some out. The data show about 87,000 clones, approximately 85% seen once. The chain combines TRBV28 with TRBJ2-7; the D gene is possibly TRBD2 (6 bases). The sequence was obtained from a woman older than 75 with COVID-19, enrolled during active disease. Material for sequencing was peripheral blood. The CDR3 DNA sequence: TGTGCCAGCACCCTGGGGGGTAGGCTACGTTTGGAGCAGTACTTC. Its translation: CASTLGGRLRLEQYF.